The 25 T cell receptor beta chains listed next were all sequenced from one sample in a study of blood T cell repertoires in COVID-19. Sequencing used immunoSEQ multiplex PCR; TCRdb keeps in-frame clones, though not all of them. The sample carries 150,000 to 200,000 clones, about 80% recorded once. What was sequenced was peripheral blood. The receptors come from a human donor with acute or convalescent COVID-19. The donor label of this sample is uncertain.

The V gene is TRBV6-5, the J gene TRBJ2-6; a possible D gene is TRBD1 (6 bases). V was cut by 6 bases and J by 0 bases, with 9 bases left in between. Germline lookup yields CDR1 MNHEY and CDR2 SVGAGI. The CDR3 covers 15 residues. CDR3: CASSQGTSGANVLTF. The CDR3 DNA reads TGTGCCAGCAGCCAGGGGACCTCTGGGGCCAACGTCCTGACTTTC.

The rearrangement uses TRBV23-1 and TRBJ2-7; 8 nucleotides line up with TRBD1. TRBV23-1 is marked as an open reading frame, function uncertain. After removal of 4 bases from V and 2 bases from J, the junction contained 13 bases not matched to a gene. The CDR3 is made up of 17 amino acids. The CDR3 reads CASSPFHPGQETYEQYF. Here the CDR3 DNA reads TGCGCCAGCAGTCCCTTTCATCCGGGACAGGAAACCTACGAGCAGTACTTC.

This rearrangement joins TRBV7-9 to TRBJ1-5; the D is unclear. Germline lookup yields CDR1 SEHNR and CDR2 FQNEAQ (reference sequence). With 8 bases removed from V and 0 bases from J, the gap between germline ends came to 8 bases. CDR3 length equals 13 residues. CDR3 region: CASEGGSNQPQHF. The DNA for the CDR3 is TGTGCCAGCGAAGGCGGTAGCAATCAGCCCCAGCATTTT.

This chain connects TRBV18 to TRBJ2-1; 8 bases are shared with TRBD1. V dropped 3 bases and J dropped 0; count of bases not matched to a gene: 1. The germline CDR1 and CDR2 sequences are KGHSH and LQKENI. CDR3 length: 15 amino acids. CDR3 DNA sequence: TGTGCCAGCTCACCCGGGACAGGCTCCTACAATGAGCAGTTCTTC. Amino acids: CASSPGTGSYNEQFF. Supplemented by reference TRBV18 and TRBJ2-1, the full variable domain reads NAGVMQNPRHLVRRRGQEARLRCSPMKGHSHVYWYRQLPEEGLKFMVYLQKENIIDESGMPKERFSAEFPKEGPSILRIQQVVRGDSAAYFCASSPGTGSYNEQFFGPGTRLTVL.

This chain's CDR3 is CASSHSLDRANTEAFF. CDR3 nucleotides: TGTGCCAGCAGCCATTCCCTCGACAGGGCCAACACTGAAGCTTTCTTT. The V call is TRBV7-6, the J call TRBJ1-1, with TRBD1 matching 7 bases. The ends lost 5 bases at V and 2 bases at J; junction bases unmatched: 11. CDR1 and CDR2 (germline): SGHVS, FNYEAQ. The CDR3 covers 16 residues.

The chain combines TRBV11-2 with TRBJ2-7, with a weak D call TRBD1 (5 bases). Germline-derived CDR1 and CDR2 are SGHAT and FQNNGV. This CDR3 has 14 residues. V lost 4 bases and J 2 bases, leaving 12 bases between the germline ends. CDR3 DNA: TGTGCCAGCAGCTCAGTTATAGGGGCCTACGAGCAGTACTTC. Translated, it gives CASSSVIGAYEQYF.

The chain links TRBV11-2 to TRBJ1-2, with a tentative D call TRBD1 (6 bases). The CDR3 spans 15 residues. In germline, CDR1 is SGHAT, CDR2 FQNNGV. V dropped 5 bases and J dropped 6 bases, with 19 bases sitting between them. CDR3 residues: CASSLLRGTADGYTF. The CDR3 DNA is TGTGCCAGCAGCCTTCTTAGGGGGACGGCCGATGGCTACACCTTC.

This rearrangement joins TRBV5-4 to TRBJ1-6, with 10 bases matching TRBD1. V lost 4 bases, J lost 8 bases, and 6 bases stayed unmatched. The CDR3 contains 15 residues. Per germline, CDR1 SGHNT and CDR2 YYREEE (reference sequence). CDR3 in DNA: TGTGCCAGCAGCACCCAGACAGGGGGCGATTCACCCCTCCACTTT. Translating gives CASSTQTGGDSPLHF.

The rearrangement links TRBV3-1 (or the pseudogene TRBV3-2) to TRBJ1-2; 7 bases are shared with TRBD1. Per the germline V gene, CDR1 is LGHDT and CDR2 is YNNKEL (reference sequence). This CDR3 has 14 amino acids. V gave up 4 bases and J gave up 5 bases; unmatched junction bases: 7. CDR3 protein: CASSRDRLGYGYTF. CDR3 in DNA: TGTGCCAGCAGCCGGGACAGATTGGGTTATGGCTACACCTTC.

The CDR3 loop reads CATSLNEGGTYEQYF. In nucleotides, the CDR3 is TGTGCCACCAGCCTAAACGAAGGGGGAACCTACGAGCAGTACTTC. The V gene is TRBV15, the J gene TRBJ2-7, with a possible D match to TRBD1 (6 bases). Germline V gene sequence: CDR1 LNHNV, CDR2 YYDKDF (reference sequence). V gave up 5 bases and J gave up 2 bases, with 16 bases separating them. The CDR3 is 15 amino acids.

CDR3 in amino acids: CASSLALGQGGVAFF. DNA of the CDR3: TGCGCCAGCAGCTTGGCCTTAGGACAGGGAGGAGTGGCTTTCTTT. This sequence joins TRBV5-1 and TRBJ1-1; the match to TRBD1 covers 8 bases. The CDR3 length is 15 residues. Per the germline V gene, CDR1 is SGHRS and CDR2 is YFSETQ. J gave up 11 bases and V 0 bases, and 12 bases lay outside the gene matches.

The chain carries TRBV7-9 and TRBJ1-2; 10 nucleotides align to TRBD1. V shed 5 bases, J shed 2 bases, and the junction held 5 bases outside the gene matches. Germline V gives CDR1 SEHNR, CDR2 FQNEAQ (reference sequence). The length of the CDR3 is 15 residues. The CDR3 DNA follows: TGTGCCAGCAGCGGTCGGACAGGGGGAAACTATGGCTACACCTTC. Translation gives CASSGRTGGNYGYTF.

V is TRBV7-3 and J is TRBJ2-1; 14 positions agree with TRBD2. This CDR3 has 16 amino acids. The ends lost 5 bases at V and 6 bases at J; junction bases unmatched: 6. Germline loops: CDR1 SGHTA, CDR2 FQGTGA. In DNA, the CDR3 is TGTGCCAGCAGCCCCAGGACTAGCGGGGGGCCCAATGAGCAGTTCTTC. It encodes CASSPRTSGGPNEQFF.

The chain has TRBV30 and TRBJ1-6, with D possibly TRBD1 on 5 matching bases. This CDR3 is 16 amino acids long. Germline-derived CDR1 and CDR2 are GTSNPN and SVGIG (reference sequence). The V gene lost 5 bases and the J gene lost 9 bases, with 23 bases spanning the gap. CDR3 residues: CAWGATLAGKGSPLHF. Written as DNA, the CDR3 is TGTGCCTGGGGGGCCACCTTGGCAGGGAAAGGTTCACCCCTCCACTTT.

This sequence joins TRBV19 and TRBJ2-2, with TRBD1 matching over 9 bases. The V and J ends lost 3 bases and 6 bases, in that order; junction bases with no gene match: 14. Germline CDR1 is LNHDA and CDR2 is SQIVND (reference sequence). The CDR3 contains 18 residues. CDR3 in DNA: TGTGCCAGTAGTATCCGAAGCACAGGGGGCGCCGTATCCGGGGAGCTGTTTTTT. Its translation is CASSIRSTGGAVSGELFF.

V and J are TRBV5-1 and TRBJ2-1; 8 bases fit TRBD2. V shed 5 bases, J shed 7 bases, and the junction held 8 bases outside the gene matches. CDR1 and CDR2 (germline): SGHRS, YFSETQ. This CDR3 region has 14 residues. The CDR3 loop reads CASSPTGGVNEQFF. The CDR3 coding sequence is TGCGCCAGCAGTCCCACGGGGGGGGTGAATGAGCAGTTCTTC. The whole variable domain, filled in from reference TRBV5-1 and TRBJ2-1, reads KAGVTQTPRYLIKTRGQQVTLSCSPISGHRSVSWYQQTPGQGLQFLFEYFSETQRNKGNFPGRFSGRQFSNSRSEMNVSTLELGDSALYLCASSPTGGVNEQFFGPGTRLTVL.

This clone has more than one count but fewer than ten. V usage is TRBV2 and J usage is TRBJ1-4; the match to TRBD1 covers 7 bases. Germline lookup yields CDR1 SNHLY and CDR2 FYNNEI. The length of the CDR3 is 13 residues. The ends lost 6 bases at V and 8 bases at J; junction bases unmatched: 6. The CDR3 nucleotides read TGTGCCAGCAGGGGCGGGACAGCCGAAAAACTGTTTTTT. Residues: CASRGGTAEKLFF.

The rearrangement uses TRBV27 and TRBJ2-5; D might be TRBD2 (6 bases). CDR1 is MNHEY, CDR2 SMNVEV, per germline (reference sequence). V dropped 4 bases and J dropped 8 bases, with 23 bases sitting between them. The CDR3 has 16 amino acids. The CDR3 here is CASSSLDYPAVGTQYF. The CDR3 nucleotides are TGTGCCAGCAGTTCGTTGGACTATCCTGCCGTGGGAACCCAGTACTTC.

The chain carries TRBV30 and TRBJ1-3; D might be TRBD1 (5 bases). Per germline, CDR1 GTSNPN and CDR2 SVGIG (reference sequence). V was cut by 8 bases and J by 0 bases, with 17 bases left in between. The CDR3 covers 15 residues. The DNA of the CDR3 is TGTGCCGGGCGGAGGGACGGGTACTCTGGAAACACCATATATTTT. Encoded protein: CAGRRDGYSGNTIYF.

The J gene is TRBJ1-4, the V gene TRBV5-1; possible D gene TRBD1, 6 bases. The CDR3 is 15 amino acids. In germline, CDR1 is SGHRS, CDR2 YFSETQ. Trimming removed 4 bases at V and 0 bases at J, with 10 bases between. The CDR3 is CASSPGTSTNEKLFF. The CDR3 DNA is TGCGCCAGCAGCCCCGGGACATCAACTAATGAAAAACTGTTTTTT. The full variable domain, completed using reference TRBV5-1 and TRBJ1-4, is KAGVTQTPRYLIKTRGQQVTLSCSPISGHRSVSWYQQTPGQGLQFLFEYFSETQRNKGNFPGRFSGRQFSNSRSEMNVSTLELGDSALYLCASSPGTSTNEKLFFGSGTQLSVL.

This CDR3 reads CASSSLDRSIIQYF. CDR3 nucleotide sequence: TGTGCCAGCAGTTCTCTGGACAGGTCTATCATTCAGTACTTC. V and J are TRBV28 and TRBJ2-4; 7 bases are shared with TRBD1. Trimming removed 4 bases from V and 9 bases from J; junction bases left unmatched: 9. Germline assignment: CDR1 MDHEN and CDR2 SYDVKM. This CDR3 is 14 amino acids long.

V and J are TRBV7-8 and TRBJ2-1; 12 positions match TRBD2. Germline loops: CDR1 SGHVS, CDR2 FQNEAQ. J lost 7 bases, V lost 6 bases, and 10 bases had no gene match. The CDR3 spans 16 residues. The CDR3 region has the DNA TGTGCCAGCAGGTTGACCCGGACTAGCGGGAAGAATGAGCAGTTCTTC. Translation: CASRLTRTSGKNEQFF.

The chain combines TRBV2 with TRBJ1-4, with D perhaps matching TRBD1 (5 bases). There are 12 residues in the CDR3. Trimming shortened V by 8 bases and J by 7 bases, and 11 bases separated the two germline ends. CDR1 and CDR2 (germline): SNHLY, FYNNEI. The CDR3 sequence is CASRTGGEKLFF. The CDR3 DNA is TGTGCCAGCCGGACCGGGGGTGAAAAACTGTTTTTT.

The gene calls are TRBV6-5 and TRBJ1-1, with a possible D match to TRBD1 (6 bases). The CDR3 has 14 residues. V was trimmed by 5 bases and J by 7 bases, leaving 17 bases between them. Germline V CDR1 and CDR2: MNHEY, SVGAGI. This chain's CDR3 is CASSISRGRSEAFF. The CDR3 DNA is TGTGCCAGCAGTATTTCCAGGGGACGGAGTGAAGCTTTCTTT.

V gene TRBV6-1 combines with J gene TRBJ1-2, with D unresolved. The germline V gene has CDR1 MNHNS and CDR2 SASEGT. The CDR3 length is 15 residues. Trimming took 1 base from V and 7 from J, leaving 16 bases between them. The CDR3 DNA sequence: TGTGCCAGCAGTGAAGGAGGTCAGAGAGTCGGTGGCTACACCTTC. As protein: CASSEGGQRVGGYTF.